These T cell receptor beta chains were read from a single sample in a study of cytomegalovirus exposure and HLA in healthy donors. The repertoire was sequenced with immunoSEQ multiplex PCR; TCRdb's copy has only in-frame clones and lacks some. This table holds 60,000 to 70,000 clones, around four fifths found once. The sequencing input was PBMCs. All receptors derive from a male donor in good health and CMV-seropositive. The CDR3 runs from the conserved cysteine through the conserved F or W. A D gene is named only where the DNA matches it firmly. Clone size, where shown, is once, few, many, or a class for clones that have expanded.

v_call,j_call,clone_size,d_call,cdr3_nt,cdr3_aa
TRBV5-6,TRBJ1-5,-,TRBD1,TGTGCCAGCAGCCCCTGGGACAGGGGTTATCCTAATCAGCCCCAGCATTTT,CASSPWDRGYPNQPQHF
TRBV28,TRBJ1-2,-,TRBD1,TGTGCCAGCAGGCAGACAGGGGTCAACTATGGCTACACCTTC,CASRQTGVNYGYTF
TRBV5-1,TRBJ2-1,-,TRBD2,TGCGCCAGCAGCTTGGCCTGGCTAGCGGGGGCCCGGTGGAATGAGCAGTTCTTC,CASSLAWLAGARWNEQFF
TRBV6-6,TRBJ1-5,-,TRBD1,TGTGCCAGCACCGTTGGACAGGGAGGCAATCAGCCCCAGCATTTT,CASTVGQGGNQPQHF
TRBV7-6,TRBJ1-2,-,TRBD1,TGTGCCAGCAGCAGCCGACAGGGGTTGTTCTACACCTTC,CASSSRQGLFYTF
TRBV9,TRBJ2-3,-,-,TGTGCCAGCAGCGTAGGTAGAAGCGGATGGACGGTAGATACGCAGTATTTT,CASSVGRSGWTVDTQYF
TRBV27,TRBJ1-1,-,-,TGTGCCAGCAGGCCTGGGGGAGGATACACTGAAGCTTTCTTT,CASRPGGGYTEAFF
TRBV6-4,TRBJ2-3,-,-,TGTGCCAGCAGTGACTCGATCCAGGACACAGATACGCAGTATTTT,CASSDSIQDTDTQYF
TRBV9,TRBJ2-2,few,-,TGTGCCAGCAGCGTAGTTAAGGGGGGGAGGACCGGGGAGCTGTTTTTT,CASSVVKGGRTGELFF
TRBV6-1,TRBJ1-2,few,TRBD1,TGTGCCAGCAGTGAACATTGGGACAGGGGGGATGGCTACACCTTC,CASSEHWDRGDGYTF
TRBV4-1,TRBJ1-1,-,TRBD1,TGCGCCAGCAGCCATGGGACAGGGGTCGTGTCCGCTTTCTTT,CASSHGTGVVSAFF
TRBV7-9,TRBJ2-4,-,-,TGTGCCAGCACCCCCCCTTGGGGGGGCCCCGAGGTTGAAAACATTCAGTACTTC,CASTPPWGGPEVENIQYF
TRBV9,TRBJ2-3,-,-,TGTGCCAGCAGCGTAGAGGGGGGGGCCCCAGATACGCAGTATTTT,CASSVEGGAPDTQYF
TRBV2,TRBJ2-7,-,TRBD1,TGTGCAGGGGGCAAGGCCTACGAGCAGTACTTC,CAGGKAYEQYF
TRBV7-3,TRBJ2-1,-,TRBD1,TGTGCCAGCAGCTTAAAGGCAGGGGGCGCTAACAATGAGCAGTTCTTC,CASSLKAGGANNEQFF
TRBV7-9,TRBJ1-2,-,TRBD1,TGTGCCAGCAGCTTAGGAGACAGGGTGGGAGGCTACACCTTC,CASSLGDRVGGYTF
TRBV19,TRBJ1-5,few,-,TGTGCCAGTAGTATAGTCTCGGCAGGCTACAATCAGCCCCAGCATTTT,CASSIVSAGYNQPQHF
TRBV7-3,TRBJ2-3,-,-,TGTGCCAGCAGCTTAACGGACTTGGGTACAGATACGCAGTATTTT,CASSLTDLGTDTQYF
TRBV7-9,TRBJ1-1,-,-,TGTTCCAGCAGCTTCCAGGGTTCTGAAGCTTTCTTT,CSSSFQGSEAFF
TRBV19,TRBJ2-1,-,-,TGTGCCAGTTCTCTAGCGACATCCTACAATGAGCAGTTCTTC,CASSLATSYNEQFF
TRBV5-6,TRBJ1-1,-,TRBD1,TGTGCCAGCAGCGCCGGGACAGGGGTTTCTGAAGCTTTCTTT,CASSAGTGVSEAFF
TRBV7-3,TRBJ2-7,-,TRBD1,TGTGCCAGCAGCTTAGGGCCTCAGGGGGCGTACGAGCAGTACTTC,CASSLGPQGAYEQYF
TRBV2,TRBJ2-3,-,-,TGTGCCAGCAGTGGAGAACCGCTCTTACTGACAGGGAGGGATACGCAGTATTTT,CASSGEPLLLTGRDTQYF
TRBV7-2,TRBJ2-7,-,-,TGTGCCAGCAGCCGGACAACCTCTTACGAGCAGTACTTC,CASSRTTSYEQYF
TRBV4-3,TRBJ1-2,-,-,TGCGCCAGCAGCCAAGGGACAGCTTATGGCTACACCTTC,CASSQGTAYGYTF
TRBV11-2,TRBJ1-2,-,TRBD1,TGTGCCAGCAGCTCCCGACAGGGCTCGCGGGCCTTC,CASSSRQGSRAF
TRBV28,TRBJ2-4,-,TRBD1,TGTGCCAGCAGTTTACTGGCAGGGGGCAAAAACATTCAGTACTTC,CASSLLAGGKNIQYF
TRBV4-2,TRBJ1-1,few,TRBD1,TGTGCCAGCAGCCAACTGACCGGGACAGGGTTCCCGGTGGGTACTGAAGCTTTCTTT,CASSQLTGTGFPVGTEAFF
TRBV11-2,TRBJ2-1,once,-,TGTGCCAGCAGCTTAGGCCTACTACAGGGATACAATGAGCAGTTCTTC,CASSLGLLQGYNEQFF
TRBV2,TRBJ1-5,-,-,TGTGCCAGCAGTGTGGAGAGTTTTAATCAGCCCCAGCATTTT,CASSVESFNQPQHF
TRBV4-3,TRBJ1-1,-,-,TGCGCCAGCAGCCAAGAGAGGAGCAGTCGGACTGAAGCTTTCTTT,CASSQERSSRTEAFF
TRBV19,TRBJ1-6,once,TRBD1,TGTGCCAGTAGTCCCGACAGGGCGGATAATTCACCCCTCCACTTT,CASSPDRADNSPLHF
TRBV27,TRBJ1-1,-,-,TGTGCCAGCAGTTTACAGGGGAACACTGAAGCTTTCTTT,CASSLQGNTEAFF
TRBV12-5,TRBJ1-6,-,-,TGTGCTAGTGGTTTTGGGGCAGGTCCCTTTAATTCACCCCTCCACTTT,CASGFGAGPFNSPLHF
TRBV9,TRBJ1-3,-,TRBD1,TGTGCCAGCAGCGCATATTTGACAGGGGTAGAAAACACCATATATTTT,CASSAYLTGVENTIYF
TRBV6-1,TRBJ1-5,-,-,TGTGCCAGCATGGCGGATTATAGCAATCAGCCCCAGCATTTT,CASMADYSNQPQHF
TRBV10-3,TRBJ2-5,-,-,TGTGCCATCAGTGACCTAGAGACCCAGTACTTC,CAISDLETQYF
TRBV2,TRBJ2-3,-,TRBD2,TGTGCCAGCAGTGAAGAACTAGCGGGGGTATTTAGCACAGATACGCAGTATTTT,CASSEELAGVFSTDTQYF
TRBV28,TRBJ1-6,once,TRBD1,TGTGCCAGCAGTTTGGGGACAGCTAATTCACCCCTCCACTTT,CASSLGTANSPLHF
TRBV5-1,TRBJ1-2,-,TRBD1,TGCGCCAGCAGCGGCGACAGGGGACCTTCCCTCTATGGCTACACCTTC,CASSGDRGPSLYGYTF
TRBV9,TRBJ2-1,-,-,TGTGCCAGCAGCGTAGGTCCGAGCGAGCAGTTCTTC,CASSVGPSEQFF
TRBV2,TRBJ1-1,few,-,TGTGCCAGCAGTGAAGCGCTAGGGAACACTGAAGCTTTCTTT,CASSEALGNTEAFF
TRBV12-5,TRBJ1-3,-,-,TGTGCTAGTGGTTTGGGCGGGACGGCTGGAAACACCATATATTTT,CASGLGGTAGNTIYF
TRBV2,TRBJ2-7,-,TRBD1,TGTGCCAGCATGACAGGGACAACCTACGAGCAGTACTTC,CASMTGTTYEQYF
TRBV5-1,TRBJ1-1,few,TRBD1,TGCGCCAGCAGCGATACAGGGGGCGTCACTGAAGCTTTCTTT,CASSDTGGVTEAFF
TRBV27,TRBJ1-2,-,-,TGTGCCAGCAGTTTATCGGTACAGGGCCATGGCTACACCTTC,CASSLSVQGHGYTF
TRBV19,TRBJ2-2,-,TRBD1,TGTGCCAGTAGTAGTACAGGGGCGTCGGGGGAGCTGTTTTTT,CASSSTGASGELFF
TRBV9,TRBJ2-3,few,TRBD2,TGTGCCAGCAGCCCTCGGGGGGGAGACGATACGCAGTATTTT,CASSPRGGDDTQYF
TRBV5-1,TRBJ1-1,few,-,TGCGCCAGCAGCCCGGGACAAAACACTGAAGCTTTCTTT,CASSPGQNTEAFF
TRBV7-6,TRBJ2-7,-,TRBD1,TGTGCCAGCAGCAAGACAGGGGGCTCCTACGAGCAGTACTTC,CASSKTGGSYEQYF
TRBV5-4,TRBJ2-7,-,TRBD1,TGTGCCAGCACCCGGGACAGGGGAAGGTACGAGCAGTACTTC,CASTRDRGRYEQYF